This T cell receptor beta chain appears in the sequencing data of a study of response to subunit inactivated influenza vaccine. General study points: The study's authors posited that every seasonal influenza vaccination enlists few new T cells.

This clonotype was picked up a small number of times. Its target is unknown. V lost 2 bases and J lost 6; bases outside the gene matches: 0. The CDR3 sequence is 15 residues long. CDR1 and CDR2 (germline): KGHDR, SFDVKD. From the RT-PCR reads, TCRdb called clonotypes with MiXCR, one entry per CDR3 protein. Of approximately 570,000 distinct CDR3 sequences listed, approximately 7.7% were seen once; the top ten hold 10% to 15%. This receptor was taken from a man between 50 and 69 years old who received an inactivated influenza vaccine. Here the sequenced sample was PBMCs from blood, taken less than 30 months after vaccination. The chain couples TRBV24-1 to TRBJ2-1; 13 positions match TRBD2. This CDR3 is CATSDWTSGSNEQFF. DNA for the CDR3: TGTGCCACCAGTGATTGGACTAGCGGGAGCAATGAGCAGTTCTTC.